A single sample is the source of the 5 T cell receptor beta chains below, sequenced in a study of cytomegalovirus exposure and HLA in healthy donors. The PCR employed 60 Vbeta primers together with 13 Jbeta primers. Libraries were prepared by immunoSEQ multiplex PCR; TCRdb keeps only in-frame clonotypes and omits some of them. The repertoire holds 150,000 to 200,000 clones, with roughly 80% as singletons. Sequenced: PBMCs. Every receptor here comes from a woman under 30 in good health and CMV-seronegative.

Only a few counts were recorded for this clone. In DNA form, the CDR3 reads TGTGCCAGCAGTGACATAGGTAGCTATACGCAGTATTTT. Amino acids: CASSDIGSYTQYF. V is TRBV2 and J is TRBJ2-3; D call uncertain. This CDR3 contains 13 residues. The V end lost 3 bases, the J end lost 7 bases, and 11 bases lay between the germline ends. Germline CDR1 is SNHLY and CDR2 is FYNNEI.

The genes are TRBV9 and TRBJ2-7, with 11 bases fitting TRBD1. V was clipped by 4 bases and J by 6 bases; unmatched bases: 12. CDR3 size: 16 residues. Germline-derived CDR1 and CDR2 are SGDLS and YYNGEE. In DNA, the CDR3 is TGTGCCAGCAGCCTCGGATCCGGGACAGGGGGATCCGAGCAGTACTTC. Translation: CASSLGSGTGGSEQYF. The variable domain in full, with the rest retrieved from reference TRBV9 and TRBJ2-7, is DSGVTQTPKHLITATGQRVTLRCSPRSGDLSVYWYQQSLDQGLQFLIQYYNGEERAKGNILERFSAQQFPDLHSELNLSSLELGDSALYFCASSLGSGTGGSEQYFGPGTRLTVT.

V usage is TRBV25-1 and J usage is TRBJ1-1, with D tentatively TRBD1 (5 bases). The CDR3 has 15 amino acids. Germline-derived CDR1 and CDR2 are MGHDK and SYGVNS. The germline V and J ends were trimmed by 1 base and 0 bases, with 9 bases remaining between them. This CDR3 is CASSEFRQMNTEAFF. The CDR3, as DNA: TGTGCCAGCAGTGAATTCCGACAGATGAACACTGAAGCTTTCTTT.

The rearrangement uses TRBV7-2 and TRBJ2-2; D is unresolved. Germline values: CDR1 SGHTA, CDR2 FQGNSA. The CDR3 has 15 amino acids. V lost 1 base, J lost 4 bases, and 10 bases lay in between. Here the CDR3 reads CASSLVAQPTGELFF. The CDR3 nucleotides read TGTGCCAGCAGCTTAGTGGCACAGCCCACCGGGGAGCTGTTTTTT.

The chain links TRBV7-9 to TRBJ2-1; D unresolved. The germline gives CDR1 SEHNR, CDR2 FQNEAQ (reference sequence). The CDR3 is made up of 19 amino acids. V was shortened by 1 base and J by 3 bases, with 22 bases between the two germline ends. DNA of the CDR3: TGTGCCAGCAGCTTAGATTTTGCTTTTCGCTCTACCCTCTACAATGAGCAGTTCTTC. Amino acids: CASSLDFAFRSTLYNEQFF.